This paragraph reports one TCR beta chain. Its antigen is currently unknown. Assay: immunoSEQ multiplex PCR; the TCRdb copy retains only in-frame clones and omits some. The repertoire holds 120,000 or so clones, with around 85% as singletons. Germline CDR1 and CDR2: SGHRS and YFSETQ. This CDR3 contains 13 residues. V lost 5 bases to trimming and J lost 4 bases, with 11 bases between them. The entry originates in a study of T cell responses to AZD1222 COVID-19 vaccine. General study results and limits: Spike-specific TCR breadth and depth rose after two AZD1222 doses. No repertoire was sampled before or during the peak T cell response, only after it. Among the donors, most were white British and more were female, and clonal diversity was possibly underestimated. Close to half of all spike-specific TCRs reportedly target regions of the variants that are unmutated.

The TCR sequence derives from an adult in good health. The specimen was peripheral blood, collected on day 0 of AZD1222 vaccination. The chain is built from TRBV5-1 and TRBJ2-3; D might be TRBD2 (5 bases). The DNA for the CDR3 is TGCGCCAGCAGGCGGATCGGGGCAGATACGCAGTATTTT. Its protein is CASRRIGADTQYF.